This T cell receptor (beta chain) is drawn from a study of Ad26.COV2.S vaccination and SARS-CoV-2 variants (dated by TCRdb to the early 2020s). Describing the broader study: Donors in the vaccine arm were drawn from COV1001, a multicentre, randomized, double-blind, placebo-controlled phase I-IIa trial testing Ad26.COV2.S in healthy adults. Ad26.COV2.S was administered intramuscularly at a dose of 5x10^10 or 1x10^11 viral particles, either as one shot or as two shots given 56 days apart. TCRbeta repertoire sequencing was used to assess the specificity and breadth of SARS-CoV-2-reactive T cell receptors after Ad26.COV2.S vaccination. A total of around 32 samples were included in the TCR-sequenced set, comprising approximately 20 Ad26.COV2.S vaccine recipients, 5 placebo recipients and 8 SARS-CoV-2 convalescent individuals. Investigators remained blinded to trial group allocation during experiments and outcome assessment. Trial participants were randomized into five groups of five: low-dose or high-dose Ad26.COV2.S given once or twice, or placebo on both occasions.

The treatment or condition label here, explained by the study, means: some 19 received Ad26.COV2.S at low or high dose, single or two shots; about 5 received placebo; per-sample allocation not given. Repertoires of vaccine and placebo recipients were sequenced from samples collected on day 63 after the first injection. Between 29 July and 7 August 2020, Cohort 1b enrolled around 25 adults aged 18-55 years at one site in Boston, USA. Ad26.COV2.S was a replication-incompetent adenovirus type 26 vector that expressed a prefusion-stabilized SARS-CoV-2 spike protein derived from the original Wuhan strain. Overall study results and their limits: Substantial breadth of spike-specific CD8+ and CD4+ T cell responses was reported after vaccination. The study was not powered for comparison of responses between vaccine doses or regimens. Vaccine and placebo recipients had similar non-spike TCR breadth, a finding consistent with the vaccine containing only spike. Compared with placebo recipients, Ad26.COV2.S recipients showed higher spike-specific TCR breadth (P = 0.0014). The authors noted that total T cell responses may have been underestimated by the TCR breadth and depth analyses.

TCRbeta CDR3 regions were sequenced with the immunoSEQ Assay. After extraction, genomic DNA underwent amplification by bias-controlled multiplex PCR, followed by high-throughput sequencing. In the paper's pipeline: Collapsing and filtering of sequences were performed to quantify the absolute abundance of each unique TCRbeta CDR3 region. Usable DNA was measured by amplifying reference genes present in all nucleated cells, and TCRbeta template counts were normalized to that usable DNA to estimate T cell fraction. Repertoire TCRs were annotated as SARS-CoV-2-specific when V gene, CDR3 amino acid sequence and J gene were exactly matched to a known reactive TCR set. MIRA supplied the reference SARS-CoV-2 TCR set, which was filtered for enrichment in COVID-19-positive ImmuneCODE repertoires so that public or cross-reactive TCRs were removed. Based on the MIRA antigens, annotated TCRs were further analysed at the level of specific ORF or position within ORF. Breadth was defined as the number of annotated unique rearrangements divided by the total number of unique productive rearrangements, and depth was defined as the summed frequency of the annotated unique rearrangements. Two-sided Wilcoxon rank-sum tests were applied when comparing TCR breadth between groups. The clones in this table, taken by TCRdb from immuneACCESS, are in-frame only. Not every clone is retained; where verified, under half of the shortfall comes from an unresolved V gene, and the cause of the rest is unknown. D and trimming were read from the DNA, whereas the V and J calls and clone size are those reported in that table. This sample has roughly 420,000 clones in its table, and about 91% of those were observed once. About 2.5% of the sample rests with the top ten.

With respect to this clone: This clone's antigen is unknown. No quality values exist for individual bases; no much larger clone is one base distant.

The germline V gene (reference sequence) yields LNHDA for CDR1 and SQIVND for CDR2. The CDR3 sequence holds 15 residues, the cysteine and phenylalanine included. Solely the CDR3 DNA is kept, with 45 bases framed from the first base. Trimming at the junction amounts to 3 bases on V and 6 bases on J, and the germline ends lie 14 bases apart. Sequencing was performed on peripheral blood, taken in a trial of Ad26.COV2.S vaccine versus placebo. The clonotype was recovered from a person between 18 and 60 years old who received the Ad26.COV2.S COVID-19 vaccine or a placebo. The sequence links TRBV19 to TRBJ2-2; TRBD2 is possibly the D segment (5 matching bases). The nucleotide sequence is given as TGTGCCAGTAGTATCCATTCTCTAGCCGCCGGGGAGCTGTTTTTT. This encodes CASSIHSLAAGELFF.